This T cell receptor (beta chain) was sequenced during a study of T cell repertoires in cytomegalovirus infection. One entry per CDR3 protein, called by TCRdb with MiXCR from the reads. Of 650,000 to 850,000 distinct CDR3 sequences listed, about 28% are singletons. Regarding this clonotype: The antigen remains undetermined.

Trimming removed 8 bases at V and 13 bases at J, with 15 bases between. Germline CDR1 reads SNHLY; CDR2 reads FYNNEI. This CDR3 has 10 residues. Study-wide results and caveats: Across the ex vivo response, the dominant clonotypes were HLA-C-restricted CMV-specific TCR beta clonotypes.

V is TRBV2 and J is TRBJ2-7, with D maybe TRBD2 (6 bases). The sequence was obtained from a human donor in good health (CMV status not recorded). Some clones in this sample may be carry-over from other donors' samples. The input for sequencing was cultured CD8+ T cells from PBMCs, taken from culture after CMV antigen stimulation. CDR3 region: CASHSGLGYF. CDR3 DNA sequence: TGTGCCAGCCACTCGGGACTTGGATACTTC.